This TCR beta chain was sequenced during a study of PD-1 blockade in classical Hodgkin lymphoma. The CDR3 loop spans 15 amino acids. Trimming left V 2 bases short and J 7 bases short, with 12 bases between. Per the germline V gene, CDR1 is SEHNR and CDR2 is FQNEAQ (reference sequence). Study findings and constraints: After ASCT, patients who started nivolumab under 1 year later were excluded. CD4+ TCR diversity rose significantly by C4D1, and CD8+ TCR diversity did not. Although disease activity or prior therapy may be involved, causes of the repertoire differences remain undefined. For complete responders, baseline diversity was comparable to that of newly diagnosed patients.

Relapses following autologous stem cell transplantation were seen in all patients, with brentuximab vedotin exposure varying. This table comes from immunoSEQ multiplex PCR, and its TCRdb copy is limited to in-frame clones, with some not included. The data show approximately 160,000 clones, less than 80% seen once. Notes on this clone: Antigen: not known.

This chain connects TRBV7-9 to TRBJ1-6; D unresolved. This clonotype was obtained from a human donor with classical Hodgkin lymphoma. This material consisted of peripheral blood mononuclear cells (PBMCs), taken before the second cycle of nivolumab. This CDR3 is CASSLMQIPNSPLHF. CDR3 nucleotides: TGTGCCAGCAGCTTAATGCAGATTCCAAATTCACCCCTCCACTTT.